This T cell receptor (beta chain) was documented in a study of CD8 T cells in ankylosing spondylitis. The study, taken as a whole, reports: In synovial fluid and blood from reactive arthritis, some motif variants were previously reported. There was reportedly significant enrichment of clones that were disease-linked in matched ankylosing spondylitis synovial fluid. Made up of roughly 8 highly homologous variants, a TCR beta motif appeared characteristic of ankylosing spondylitis blood. Disease-linked clones had a CD8+ phenotype and relatively low frequency in peripheral blood.

TCR beta libraries were made by quantitative 5'-RACE with molecular barcodes. TCRdb used MiXCR to reprocess the 5' RACE reads, holding one entry per CDR3 protein. The repertoire holds roughly 300,000 distinct CDR3 sequences, with around 7.6% as singletons. The CDR3 sequence is 17 residues long. V shed 5 bases, J shed 7 bases, and the junction held 16 bases outside the gene matches. Germline assignment: CDR1 SGHTA and CDR2 FQGNSA. As concerns this clonotype: No antigen is known for it.

Material for sequencing was blood, either unsorted or a sorted T cell fraction (not recorded which). The receptor was derived from a male donor with ankylosing spondylitis. V usage is TRBV7-2 and J usage is TRBJ2-1, with 8 positions matching TRBD2. The CDR3 loop reads CASSIRLPGLEGNEQFF. In nucleotides, the CDR3 is TGTGCCAGCAGCATCCGACTTCCGGGACTAGAGGGTAATGAGCAGTTCTTC.